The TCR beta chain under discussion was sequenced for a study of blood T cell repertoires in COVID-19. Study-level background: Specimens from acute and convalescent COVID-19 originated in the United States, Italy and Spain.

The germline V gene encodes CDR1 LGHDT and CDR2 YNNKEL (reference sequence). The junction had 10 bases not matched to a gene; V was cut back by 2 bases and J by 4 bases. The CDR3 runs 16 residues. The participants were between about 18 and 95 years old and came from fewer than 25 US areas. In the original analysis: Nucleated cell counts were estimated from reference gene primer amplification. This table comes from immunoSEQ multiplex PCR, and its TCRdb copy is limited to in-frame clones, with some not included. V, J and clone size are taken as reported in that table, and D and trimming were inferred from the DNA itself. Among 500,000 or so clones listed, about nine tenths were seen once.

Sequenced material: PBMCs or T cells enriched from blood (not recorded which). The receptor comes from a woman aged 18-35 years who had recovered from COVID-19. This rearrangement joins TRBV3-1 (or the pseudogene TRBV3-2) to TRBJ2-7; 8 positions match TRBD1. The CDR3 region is CASSQSVGTGFYEQYF. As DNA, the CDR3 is TGTGCCAGCAGCCAATCTGTTGGGACAGGCTTTTACGAGCAGTACTTC.